This T cell receptor beta chain was observed in a study of cytomegalovirus exposure and HLA in healthy donors. The PCR was carried out with 60 Vbeta primers and 13 Jbeta primers. Data came from immunoSEQ multiplex PCR; TCRdb stores just in-frame clones and leaves some out. Found here are over 150,000 clones, around 79% of them singletons; the top ten hold over 6%. Germline assignment: CDR1 MNHEY and CDR2 SVGAGI. The J segment lost 1 base and the V segment lost 6 bases, leaving 4 bases of the junction unmatched. This CDR3 contains 14 residues. Findings and caveats of the study: The authors excluded some V segments, including TRBV6-2 and TRBV6-3, as indistinguishable. Accurate HLA-A and HLA-B prediction from TCR beta sequences was reported for most subjects. Later on, an analysis found that several of the most significant clusters appeared to be linked to common viral pathogens, which included parvovirus B19.

Comment on this clone: Its target is not known.

Healthy bone marrow donors supplied every sample. Sequences were obtained from PBMCs. This clonotype originated in a man aged 30 to 45 in good health and CMV-seropositive. V gene TRBV6-5 combines with J gene TRBJ2-7, with 9 bases lining up with TRBD1. The CDR3 here is CASRAGTGSYEQYF. In DNA, the CDR3 is TGTGCCAGCAGGGCCGGGACAGGGTCCTACGAGCAGTACTTC.